These 22 T cell receptor beta chains share one sample of origin, sequenced in a study of tumor-infiltrating lymphocytes in localized non-small cell lung cancer. Using immunoSEQ multiplex PCR, the repertoire was profiled, and TCRdb retains in-frame clones only, with some absent. This table holds some 12,000 clones, 80% to 90% found once. What was sequenced was uninvolved lung tissue not adjacent to the tumor. These receptors originate from a human donor with non-small cell lung cancer.

The chain couples TRBV27 to TRBJ1-5, with D possibly being TRBD1 (6 bases). CDR1 MNHEY and CDR2 SMNVEV come from the germline V gene (reference sequence). Trimming removed 3 bases at V and 5 bases at J, with 17 bases between. The CDR3 is made up of 16 amino acids. CDR3 sequence: CASSLGTSKGDQPQHF. The CDR3 DNA reads as TGTGCCAGCAGTTTGGGGACATCCAAGGGGGATCAGCCCCAGCATTTT.

The chain uses TRBV7-9 and TRBJ1-1; the match to TRBD1 covers 8 bases. This CDR3 has 14 amino acids. Germline CDR1 SEHNR, CDR2 FQNEAQ (reference sequence). The trim removed 4 bases at V and 6 bases at J, leaving 7 bases unmatched. In DNA form, the CDR3 reads TGTGCCAGCAGCTCACGGACAGGGAGGGCTGAAGCTTTCTTT. It codes for CASSSRTGRAEAFF.

The rearrangement uses TRBV6-5 and TRBJ2-1; 8 nucleotides align to TRBD2. Germline V gene lookup returns CDR1 MNHEY and CDR2 SVGAGI. V lost 5 bases to trimming and J lost 5 bases; unmatched junction nucleotides: 8. The CDR3 contains 15 residues. The CDR3 DNA reads TGTGCCAGCAGTCCCCCCCGGGGGGGCCACAATGAGCAGTTCTTC. It translates to CASSPPRGGHNEQFF.

The CDR3 nucleotides are TGTGCCAGCAGCTTAGAAGGAGATACGCAGTATTTT. Translated, it gives CASSLEGDTQYF. The chain carries TRBV5-6 and TRBJ2-3; no reliable D call. Germline loops: CDR1 SGHDT, CDR2 YYEEEE. The ends were cut back, 2 bases at V and 5 bases at J, with 6 bases in the middle. The CDR3 has 12 amino acids.

This clone was seen a single time. The rearrangement links TRBV7-1 to TRBJ2-7, with D possibly being TRBD2 (6 bases). TRBV7-1 is noted as an ORF with a role that remains uncertain. This CDR3 has 15 amino acids. Trimming took 4 bases from V and 2 from J, leaving 15 bases between them. CDR3 coding DNA: TGTGCCAGCAGCTTAGGAGGGATCCCTACCTACGAGCAGTACTTC. It encodes CASSLGGIPTYEQYF.

This sequence joins TRBV4-1 and TRBJ2-2; 9 nucleotides line up with TRBD1. The V gene's germline CDR1 is MGHRA and CDR2 YSYEKL. The trim removed 1 base at V and 7 bases at J, leaving 10 bases unmatched. This CDR3 region has 17 residues. CDR3 amino acids: CASSQGPGQGMNGELFF. The CDR3 region has the DNA TGCGCCAGCAGCCAAGGACCGGGACAGGGTATGAACGGGGAGCTGTTTTTT.

V usage is TRBV5-1 and J usage is TRBJ2-7; 7 bases line up with TRBD2. Looked up from germline, CDR1 is SGHRS and CDR2 is YFSETQ. V dropped 3 bases and J dropped 6; count of bases not matched to a gene: 3. CDR3 length equals 12 residues. CDR3 residues: CASSSPGGEQYF. The CDR3 DNA reads as TGCGCCAGCAGCTCGCCGGGGGGCGAGCAGTACTTC.

The chain links TRBV19 to TRBJ2-2; D could derive from TRBD1 or TRBD2 (5 bases each). CDR1 is LNHDA, CDR2 SQIVND, per germline (reference sequence). The CDR3 consists of 15 residues. Trimming took 4 bases from V and 0 from J, leaving 9 bases between them. In nucleotides, the CDR3 is TGTGCCAGTAGTAGGGACGCTACGAACACCGGGGAGCTGTTTTTT. Translation gives CASSRDATNTGELFF.

In DNA, the CDR3 is TGCGCCAGCAGCTTGCTGTCCCGGGGGTGGGGCAATGAGCAGTTCTTC. As protein: CASSLLSRGWGNEQFF. This chain links TRBV5-1 with TRBJ2-1; D perhaps matches TRBD2 (6 bases). Per germline, CDR1 SGHRS and CDR2 YFSETQ. The CDR3 loop spans 16 amino acids. Trimming cost V 1 base and J 6 bases, with 17 bases left between them.

The CDR3 bases are TGTGCCAGCAGTCCAACAGAGAACACTGAAGCTTTCTTT. This sequence encodes CASSPTENTEAFF. V usage is TRBV7-8 and J usage is TRBJ1-1, with D unclear. CDR3 length equals 13 residues. V gave up 6 bases and J gave up 1 base, with 9 bases separating them. In germline, CDR1 is SGHVS, CDR2 FQNEAQ. Using reference TRBV7-8 and TRBJ1-1 for the parts outside the CDR3, the full variable domain is GAGVSQSPRYKVAKRGQDVALRCDPISGHVSLFWYQQALGQGPEFLTYFQNEAQLDKSGLPSDRFFAERPEGSVSTLKIQRTQQEDSAVYLCASSPTENTEAFFGQGTRLTVV.

This rearrangement joins TRBV6-1 to TRBJ1-2, with D possibly TRBD1 on 6 matching bases. Germline assignment: CDR1 MNHNS and CDR2 SASEGT. Trimming removed 0 bases from V and 4 bases from J, with 15 bases in between. The CDR3 runs 16 residues. The CDR3 DNA sequence: TGTGCCAGCAGTGAAGCATTATCGACAGGCCTCTATGGCTACACCTTC. Translating it yields CASSEALSTGLYGYTF.

This clone was counted only a few times. This chain links TRBV29-1 with TRBJ2-3, with D uncertain. Per germline, CDR1 SQVTM and CDR2 ANQGSEA. V was pared by 4 bases and J by 2 bases, with 4 bases between. This CDR3 comprises 11 residues. The CDR3 protein is CSVADTDTQYF. CDR3 DNA: TGCAGCGTTGCGGACACAGATACGCAGTATTTT.

By frequency in the sample, this clone is medium-sized. This chain joins TRBV4-2 and TRBJ1-2; D remains ambiguous. Trimming took 5 bases from V and 0 from J, leaving 13 bases between them. In germline, CDR1 is LGHNA, CDR2 YNFKEQ. The CDR3 has 15 amino acids. Here the CDR3 DNA reads TGTGCCAGCAGCTCAGGTCCAGGATCTAACTATGGCTACACCTTC. Its protein is CASSSGPGSNYGYTF.

The genes are TRBV7-2 and TRBJ1-2, with D possibly matching TRBD1 (6 bases). Germline CDR1 SGHTA, CDR2 FQGNSA. The V end lost 5 bases, the J end lost 0 bases, and 10 bases lay between the germline ends. This CDR3 has 14 residues. The CDR3 protein is CASSPRQANYGYTF. In nucleotides, the CDR3 is TGTGCCAGCAGCCCGAGACAGGCTAACTATGGCTACACCTTC.

The rearrangement links TRBV7-2 to TRBJ1-1, with D perhaps TRBD1 (6 bases). The germline CDR1 and CDR2 sequences are SGHTA and FQGNSA. Trimming pared 3 bases from V and 5 bases from J, leaving 16 bases between. This CDR3 contains 15 residues. CDR3 protein: CASSFIRGAGTEAFF. CDR3 nucleotide sequence: TGTGCCAGCAGCTTTATACGGGGGGCCGGGACTGAAGCTTTCTTT.

This chain uses TRBV6-1 with TRBJ2-3; 11 bases line up with TRBD1. Germline V gives CDR1 MNHNS, CDR2 SASEGT. CDR3 length: 14 residues. J was trimmed by 4 bases and V by 3 bases; bases with no gene match: 0. The CDR3 sequence is CASSEGQGADTQYF. CDR3 bases: TGTGCCAGCAGTGAGGGACAGGGGGCAGATACGCAGTATTTT.

The V gene is TRBV7-9, the J gene TRBJ2-5; D is ambiguous. Germline values: CDR1 SEHNR, CDR2 FQNEAQ (reference sequence). CDR3 length: 11 amino acids. V shed 5 bases and J shed 6 bases, with 7 bases lying between them. CDR3 region: CASSPRQTQYF. In DNA, the CDR3 is TGTGCCAGCAGCCCTCGCCAGACCCAGTACTTC.

The genes are TRBV19 and TRBJ1-1; 7 bases are shared with TRBD1. The V gene end was trimmed by 9 bases and the J gene end by 0 bases; junction bases not matched to a gene: 10. Germline CDR1 is LNHDA and CDR2 is SQIVND (reference sequence). The CDR3 spans 15 residues. The CDR3 loop is CASQPRTGLNTEAFF. CDR3 DNA: TGTGCCAGCCAACCCAGGACAGGACTGAACACTGAAGCTTTCTTT.

The V call is TRBV5-6, the J call TRBJ2-2; maybe TRBD1 (5 bases). CDR1 is SGHDT and CDR2 is YYEEEE in the germline V gene. V lost 2 bases and J 6 bases, leaving 11 bases between the germline ends. The CDR3 contains 14 residues. CDR3 in amino acids: CASSFGRAPGELFF. The CDR3, as DNA: TGTGCCAGCAGCTTTGGCAGGGCCCCCGGGGAGCTGTTTTTT.

This chain connects TRBV6-5 to TRBJ1-5, with 7 bases identical to TRBD1. CDR1 is MNHEY, CDR2 SVGAGI, per germline. The length of the CDR3 is 15 residues. J gave up 4 bases and V 0 bases, and 3 bases lay outside the gene matches. The DNA of the CDR3 is TGTGCCAGCAGTTACTCTAGACAGGGTAATCAGCCCCAGCATTTT. It encodes CASSYSRQGNQPQHF.

The count of this clone is one. The J gene is TRBJ1-2, the V gene TRBV2, with TRBD1 matching over 11 bases. CDR1 SNHLY and CDR2 FYNNEI come from the germline V gene. CDR3 size: 16 residues. J lost 2 bases, V lost 1 base, and 3 bases had no gene match. The CDR3 sequence: CASSEEGTGGNYGYTF. The CDR3 DNA follows: TGTGCCAGCAGTGAAGAGGGGACAGGGGGGAACTATGGCTACACCTTC.

The chain combines TRBV10-3 with TRBJ2-3, with 12 bases that match TRBD2. Germline V gives CDR1 ENHRY, CDR2 SYGVKD. Trimming removed 5 bases from V and 2 bases from J; junction bases left unmatched: 2. This CDR3 spans 15 amino acids. CDR3 in amino acids: CAISRLAGVTDTQYF. The DNA of the CDR3 is TGTGCCATCAGTAGACTAGCGGGGGTCACAGATACGCAGTATTTT.